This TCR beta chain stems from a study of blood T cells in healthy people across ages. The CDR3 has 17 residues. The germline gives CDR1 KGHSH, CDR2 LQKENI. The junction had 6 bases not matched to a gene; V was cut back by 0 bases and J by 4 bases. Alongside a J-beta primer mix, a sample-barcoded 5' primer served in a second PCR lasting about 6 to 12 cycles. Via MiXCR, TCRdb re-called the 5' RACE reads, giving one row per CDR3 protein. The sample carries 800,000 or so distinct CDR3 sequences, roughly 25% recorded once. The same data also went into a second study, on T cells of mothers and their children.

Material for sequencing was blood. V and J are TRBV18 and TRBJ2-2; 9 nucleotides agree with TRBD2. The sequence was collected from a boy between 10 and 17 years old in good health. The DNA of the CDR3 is TGTGCCAGCTCACCACCAGGGCTAGCGGGAATCACCGGGGAGCTGTTTTTT. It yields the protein CASSPPGLAGITGELFF.